This entry lists 6 T cell receptor beta chains sequenced from one sample in a study of CD8 T cells in Susac syndrome. An amount of RNA that ranged from about 0.45 to 1 ug was reverse transcribed with random hexamers. TCRdb reprocessed the immunoSEQ multiplex PCR reads via MiXCR and lists one record per CDR3 protein. The sample yields hundreds of thousands of distinct CDR3 sequences, around 93% seen once. The material sequenced was CD4+ T cells from PBMCs. These receptors were collected from a human donor with multiple sclerosis.

This clonotype has only one observation. The chain couples TRBV7-6 to TRBJ2-1; D not certain. Germline V gene lookup returns CDR1 SGHVS and CDR2 FNYEAQ. V was pared by 3 bases and J by 5 bases, with 8 bases between. The CDR3 contains 13 residues. In DNA form, the CDR3 reads TGTGCCAGCAGCTTCGGACGGAACAATGAGCAGTTCTTC. It specifies CASSFGRNNEQFF.

DNA of the CDR3: TGTGCCAGCAGCCAAGTTGAGGTCAGGGCGCTGAACACTGAAGCTTTCTTT. Residues: CASSQVEVRALNTEAFF. The genes are TRBV4-2 and TRBJ1-1; tentatively, D is TRBD1 (5 bases). This CDR3 comprises 17 residues. CDR1 and CDR2 from the germline V gene are LGHNA and YNFKEQ. The ends were cut back, 1 base at V and 0 bases at J, with 15 bases in the middle.

V and J are TRBV7-9 and TRBJ1-1; 7 bases are a match to TRBD1. The CDR3 runs 16 residues. After removal of 4 bases from V and 0 bases from J, the junction contained 8 bases not matched to a gene. Germline CDR1 and CDR2: SEHNR and FQNEAQ (reference sequence). CDR3 in amino acids: CASSSTATGLNTEAFF. The DNA of the CDR3 is TGTGCCAGCAGCTCAACCGCGACAGGGCTGAACACTGAAGCTTTCTTT.

This clonotype has more than one count but fewer than ten. The chain uses TRBV6-5 and TRBJ1-4; possibly TRBD1 for D (5 bases). The V end lost 2 bases, the J end lost 14 bases, and 15 bases lay between the germline ends. This CDR3 region has 13 residues. The germline V gene has CDR1 MNHEY and CDR2 SVGAGI. The CDR3 DNA sequence: TGTGCCAGCAGTTACGCCCCAGGGCGGTTCCTGTTTTTT. Amino acid sequence: CASSYAPGRFLFF.

This rearrangement joins TRBV27 to TRBJ1-1; 9 bases map to TRBD1. Germline CDR1 is MNHEY and CDR2 is SMNVEV (reference sequence). After removal of 5 bases from V and 5 bases from J, the junction contained 12 bases not matched to a gene. The CDR3 spans 16 residues. The CDR3 loop reads CASSPPGQGIWTEAFF. Here the CDR3 DNA reads TGTGCCAGCAGTCCGCCAGGACAGGGGATTTGGACTGAAGCTTTCTTT.

To note about this clonotype: An end of the junction differs from the germline gene, which may be a read error. This chain's CDR3 is CASSYRDEASF. The CDR3 region has the DNA TGTGCCAGCAGTTACAGGGATGAAGCTTCCTTT. The chain carries TRBV12-3 or TRBV12-4 and TRBJ1-1, with a possible D match to TRBD1 (6 bases). The CDR3 covers 11 residues.